This T cell receptor beta chain is from a study of shared T cell receptors in the human thymus. Some clones are missing from TCRdb's copy, which holds only in-frame ones; the method was immunoSEQ multiplex PCR. The sample consists of hundreds of thousands of clones, about 80% of them appearing once. Per the germline V gene, CDR1 is SGHDN and CDR2 is FVKESK. This CDR3 has 13 residues. V gave up 4 bases and J gave up 7 bases, with 11 bases separating them. This clone is a singleton in its sample. These records were also assigned to another study, of human thymus T cells. That publication notes: There appeared to be biased usage of V and J genes in thymic and blood repertoires.

The source is a boy under two years old with a congenital heart defect. The V call is TRBV14, the J call TRBJ2-1; a weak D match, TRBD1 (5 bases). The specimen sequenced was thymocytes. The CDR3 DNA is TGTGCCAGCAGCCCACATGGGGCGAATGAGCAGTTCTTC. Translated, it gives CASSPHGANEQFF.